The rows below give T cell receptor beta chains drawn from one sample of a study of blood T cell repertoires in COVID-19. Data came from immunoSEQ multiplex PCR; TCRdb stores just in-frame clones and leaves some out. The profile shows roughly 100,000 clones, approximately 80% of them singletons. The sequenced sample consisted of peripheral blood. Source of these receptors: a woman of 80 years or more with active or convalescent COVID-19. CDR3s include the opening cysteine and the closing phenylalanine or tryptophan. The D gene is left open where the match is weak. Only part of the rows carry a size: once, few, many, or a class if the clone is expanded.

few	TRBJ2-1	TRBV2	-	TGTGCCAGCAGCCGGACAGGCCAAGAGGGGGGCAATGAGCAGTTCTTC	CASSRTGQEGGNEQFF
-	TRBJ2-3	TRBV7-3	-	TGTGCCAGCAGCTTATTAGCGGCTAGCACAGATACGCAGTATTTT	CASSLLAASTDTQYF
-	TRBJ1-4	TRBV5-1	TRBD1	TGCGCCAGCAGCGGACAGGGGGCTTTGAATGAAAAACTGTTTTTT	CASSGQGALNEKLFF
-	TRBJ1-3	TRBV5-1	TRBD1	TGCGCCAGCAGCTCCACAGGGGGATCTGGAAACACCATATATTTT	CASSSTGGSGNTIYF
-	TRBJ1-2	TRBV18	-	TGTGCCAGCTCACCCAACGGGGCAGGAGGGGACTACTATGGCTACACCTTC	CASSPNGAGGDYYGYTF
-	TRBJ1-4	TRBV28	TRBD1	TGTGCCAGCAGTCCGCCGACAGGGGGTTATGAAAAACTGTTTTTT	CASSPPTGGYEKLFF
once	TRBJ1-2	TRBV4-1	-	TGCGCCAGCAGCCAAGGAGGATCTAACTATGGCTACACCTTC	CASSQGGSNYGYTF
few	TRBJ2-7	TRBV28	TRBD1	TGTGCCAGCAGTTTCCCAAAACTACGGGACAGCTCCTACGAGCAGTACTTC	CASSFPKLRDSSYEQYF
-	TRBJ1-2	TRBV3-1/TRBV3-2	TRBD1	TGTGCCAGCAGCCAAGGCGGGACAGATGGCTACACCTTC	CASSQGGTDGYTF
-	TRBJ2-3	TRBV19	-	TGTGCCAGTAGTATAGCTCAGAACACAGATACGCAGTATTTT	CASSIAQNTDTQYF
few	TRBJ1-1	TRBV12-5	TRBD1	TGTGCTAGTGGTTCGAGCAGGGGGACTGAAGCTTTCTTT	CASGSSRGTEAFF
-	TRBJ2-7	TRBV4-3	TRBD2	TGCGCCAGCAACGGGAGGACGCAACCCTACGAGCAGTACTTC	CASNGRTQPYEQYF
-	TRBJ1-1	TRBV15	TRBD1	TGTGCCACCAGCAGAGATCCCACGAGACAGGGTAACACTGAAGCTTTCTTT	CATSRDPTRQGNTEAFF
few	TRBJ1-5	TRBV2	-	TGTGCCAGCAGTGAAACCAGGGGAATGAATCAGCCCCAGCATTTT	CASSETRGMNQPQHF
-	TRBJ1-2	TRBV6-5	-	TGTGCCAGCAGTTACTCAGGGAGGAAGGATGGCTACACCTTC	CASSYSGRKDGYTF
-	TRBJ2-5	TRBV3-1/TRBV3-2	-	TGTGCCAGCAGCCAAGATCGTGGCCAGACCAAGAGGTCCCAGTACTTC	CASSQDRGQTKRSQYF
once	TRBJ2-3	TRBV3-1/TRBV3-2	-	TGTGCCAGCAGCCAGTCCGGGACAATCACAGATACGCAGTATTTT	CASSQSGTITDTQYF
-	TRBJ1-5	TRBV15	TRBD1	TGTGCCACCCAGGGGGCAGGTCAGCCCCAGCATTTT	CATQGAGQPQHF
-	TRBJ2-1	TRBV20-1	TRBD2	TGCAGTGCTATTGACGGCGGGAGTGGATCACAGCAGTTCTTC	CSAIDGGSGSQQFF
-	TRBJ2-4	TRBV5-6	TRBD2	TGTGCCAGCAGCTTGGTCCTAGCGGAGACCGGTCTAGCCAAAAACATTCAGTACTTC	CASSLVLAETGLAKNIQYF
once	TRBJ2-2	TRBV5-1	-	TGCGCCAGCAGCTCAGGGGCGCCTGTAGGGACCGGGGAGCTGTTTTTT	CASSSGAPVGTGELFF
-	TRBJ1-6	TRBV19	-	TGTGCCAGTAGTATTGGACAGAATAATTCACCCCTCCACTTT	CASSIGQNNSPLHF
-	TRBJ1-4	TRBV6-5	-	TGTGCCAGCAGTTTTAGGGGACTGACGAATGAAAAACTGTTTTTT	CASSFRGLTNEKLFF
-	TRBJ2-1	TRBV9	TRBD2	TGTGCCAGCAGCGTACTTGCGGGGGAGCACAATGAGCAGTTCTTC	CASSVLAGEHNEQFF
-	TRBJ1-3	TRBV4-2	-	TGTGCCAGCAGCCAAGTGTCAACAGGGTACGGCTCTGGAAACACCATATATTTT	CASSQVSTGYGSGNTIYF
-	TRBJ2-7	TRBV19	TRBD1	TGTGCCAGTAGTCGGGGACAGGGTGGCGAGCAGTACTTC	CASSRGQGGEQYF
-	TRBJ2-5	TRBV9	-	TGTGCCAGCAACACAGAGGGCTCGAGGGCCCAGTACTTC	CASNTEGSRAQYF
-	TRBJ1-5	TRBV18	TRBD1	TGTGCCAGCTCACCGTTTGGACAGGGGATACAGCCCCAGCATTTT	CASSPFGQGIQPQHF
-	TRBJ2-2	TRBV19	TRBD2	TGTGCCAGTAGTATAGATCCCCCGACTAGCGGGAGTGGAGCAACCGGGGAGCTGTTTTTT	CASSIDPPTSGSGATGELFF
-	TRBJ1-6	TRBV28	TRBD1	TGTGCCAGCATTCCCGGGACAGGCGCCCCACCCCTCCACTTT	CASIPGTGAPPLHF
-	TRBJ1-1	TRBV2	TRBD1	TGTGCCAGCAGGGGCCAGGGGGCTGACACTGAAGCTTTCTTT	CASRGQGADTEAFF
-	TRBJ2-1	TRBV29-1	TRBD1	TGCAGCGTGGACAGGGTGGCCTTTAATGAGCAGTTCTTC	CSVDRVAFNEQFF
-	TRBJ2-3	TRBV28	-	TGTGCCAGCAGTTTACCGGGGTTGAGCACAGATACGCAGTATTTT	CASSLPGLSTDTQYF
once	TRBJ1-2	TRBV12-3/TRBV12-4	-	TGTGCCAGCAGTTTAACTGATCTGTGGGGCTACACCTTC	CASSLTDLWGYTF
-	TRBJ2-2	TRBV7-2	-	TGTGCCAGCAGCTCCATGAACACCGGGGAGCTGTTTTTT	CASSSMNTGELFF
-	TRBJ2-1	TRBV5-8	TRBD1	TGTGCCAGCAGCTTAGGACAGGCGAGCTCCTACAATGAGCAGTTCTTC	CASSLGQASSYNEQFF
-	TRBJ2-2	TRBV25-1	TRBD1	TGTGCCAGCAGAGGGACAGGCAACACCGGGGAGCTGTTTTTT	CASRGTGNTGELFF
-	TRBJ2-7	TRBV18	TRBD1	TGTGCCAGCTCCCCCGGGACAGTCTCCTACGAGCAGTACTTC	CASSPGTVSYEQYF
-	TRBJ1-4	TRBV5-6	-	TGTGCCAGCAGGAAAACAGGGATAACTAATGAAAAACTGTTTTTT	CASRKTGITNEKLFF
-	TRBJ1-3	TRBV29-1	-	TGCAGCGTTGAAGAACGAGGGGGGGAAGGTGGAAACACCATATATTTT	CSVEERGGEGGNTIYF
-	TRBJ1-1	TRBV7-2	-	TGTGCCAGCAGCTTAAGGTACAGGGAGGGGACTGAAGCTTTCTTT	CASSLRYREGTEAFF
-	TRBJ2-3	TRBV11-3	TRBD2	TGTGCCAGCAGCAAACAAGCGGGAGCGACAGATACGCAGTATTTT	CASSKQAGATDTQYF
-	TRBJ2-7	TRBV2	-	TGTGCCAGCAGTGAGGGGGACTCCCTTACGGTGCAGTACTTC	CASSEGDSLTVQYF
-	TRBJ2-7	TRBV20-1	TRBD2	TGCAGTGCTAGTTGGACTAGCGGGGGCAAGTACGAGCAGTACTTC	CSASWTSGGKYEQYF
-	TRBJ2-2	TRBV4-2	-	TGTGCCAGCAGCCAAGACTTAGACGGGATAAACACCGGGGAGCTGTTTTTT	CASSQDLDGINTGELFF
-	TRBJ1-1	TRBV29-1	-	TGCAGCGTTGGATACATGAACACTGAAGCTTTCTTT	CSVGYMNTEAFF
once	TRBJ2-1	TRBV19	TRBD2	TGTGCCAGTAGTATAGGAGCGGGATCCTACAATGAGCAGTTCTTC	CASSIGAGSYNEQFF
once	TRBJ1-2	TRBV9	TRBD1	TGTGCCAGCAGCCAGGGAACAGGGGATGGCTACACCTTC	CASSQGTGDGYTF
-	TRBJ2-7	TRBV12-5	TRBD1	TGTGCTAGTGGTCTGGGACAGGGCGAGCAGTACTTC	CASGLGQGEQYF
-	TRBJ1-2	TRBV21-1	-	TGTGCCAGCAGCAGAGACAGGGAGTACACCTTC	CASSRDREYTF
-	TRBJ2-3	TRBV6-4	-	TGTGCCAGCAGTGACTCATTAAGCACAGATACGCAGTATTTT	CASSDSLSTDTQYF
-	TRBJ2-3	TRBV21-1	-	TGTGCCAGCAGCAAAGCCCTTCGGAGGAAGGTGTTCACAGATACGCAGTATTTT	CASSKALRRKVFTDTQYF
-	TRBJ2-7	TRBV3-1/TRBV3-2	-	TGTGCCAGCAGCCAATACGGGGGTCTCTACGAGCAGTACTTC	CASSQYGGLYEQYF
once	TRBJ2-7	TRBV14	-	TGTGCCAGCAGCCATCTGGGGGGACCGCAGTACTTC	CASSHLGGPQYF